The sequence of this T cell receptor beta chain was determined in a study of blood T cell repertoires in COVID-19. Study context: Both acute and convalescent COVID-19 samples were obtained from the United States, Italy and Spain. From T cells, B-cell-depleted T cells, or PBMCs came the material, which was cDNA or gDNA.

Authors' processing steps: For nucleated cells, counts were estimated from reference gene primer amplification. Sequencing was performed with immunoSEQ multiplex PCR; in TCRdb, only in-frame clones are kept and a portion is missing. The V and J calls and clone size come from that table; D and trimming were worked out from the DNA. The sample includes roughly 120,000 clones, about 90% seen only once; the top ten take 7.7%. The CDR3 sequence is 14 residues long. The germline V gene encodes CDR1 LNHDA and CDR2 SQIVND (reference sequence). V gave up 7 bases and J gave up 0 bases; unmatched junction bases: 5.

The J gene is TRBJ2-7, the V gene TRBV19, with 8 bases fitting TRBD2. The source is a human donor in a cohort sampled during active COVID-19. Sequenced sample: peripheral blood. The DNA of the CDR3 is TGTGCCAGTATTCTAGCGGGCGACTCCTACGAGCAGTACTTC. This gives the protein CASILAGDSYEQYF.